This T cell receptor beta chain came from a study of blood T cell repertoires in COVID-19 (dated by TCRdb to the early 2020s). With respect to the entire study: Samples covering the acute and convalescent phases of COVID-19 were provided by collaborators in the United States, Italy and Spain. The prospective study material was composed of cDNA or gDNA derived from T cells, B-cell-depleted T cells, or PBMCs. HLA class I and class II types, where available, came from metadata supplied by the sample provider rather than from assay-based typing. A freely available public database, intended as a resource for researchers studying the immune response to SARS-CoV-2, is where the repertoires were released. The dataset comprised deeply sampled blood TCRbeta repertoires from subjects exposed to, actively infected with, or recovered from COVID-19. The samples were drawn from two sources: the first 160 participants of the ongoing ImmuneRACE study, and some 1,300 subjects contributed by 6 global collaborators. Sample metadata almost always included a de-identified subject ID, COVID-19 status, age in years and sex. General conclusions and limits of the study: Clinical and demographic metadata were provided uncurated, with the amount varying by source and participant.

At one collaborating source in Seattle, patients were enrolled during active infection and were followed longitudinally through the course of disease. Collaborating institutions collected whole blood in K2EDTA tubes following their own protocols. Collaborator samples were shipped for TCRbeta analysis as frozen whole blood, isolated PBMCs, or DNA extracted from either sample type. In the case of this clone: Its antigen is unknown. No base quality information exists; no much larger clone differs at one position.

TCRbeta CDR3 regions were amplified from genomic DNA by means of the immunoSEQ Assay, a bias-controlled multiplex PCR. Per the source publication's procedure: The number of nucleated cells in each sample was estimated from the amplification of reference gene primers within the assay. To quantify the absolute abundance of each unique TCRbeta CDR3 rearrangement, sequence reads were collapsed and filtered. For each sample, productive Simpson clonality was calculated as the square root of Simpson's diversity index over productive rearrangements. TCRdb stores this immuneACCESS table with in-frame sequences only. Part of the clones is absent; in the studies checked, under half of the shortfall reflects unresolved V genes, and no reason is known for the rest. V, J and clone size are taken as reported in that table, and D and trimming were inferred from the DNA itself. The sample table contains fewer than 300,000 clones; only one count was recorded for 70% to 85% of them. Of the sample, 0.87% falls within the top ten clones.

The CDR3 goes from the cysteine to the phenylalanine over 14 residues. CDR3 DNA only is kept here, 42 bases in frame from base 1. V is shortened by 5 bases, J by 4 bases, and the region joining them spans 14 bases. From a lookup of the germline V gene, CDR1 and CDR2 are ENHRY and SYGVKD. The clonotype comes from a human donor with COVID-19, enrolled during active disease. The donor label of this sample is uncertain. The V and J segments used are TRBV10-3 and TRBJ1-2; a tentative D call is TRBD1 (6 bases match). The sample consisted of peripheral blood. The DNA is as follows: TGTGCCATCAGTAGCCCGACAGGAGTCTATGGCTACACCTTC. The translation is CAISSPTGVYGYTF.